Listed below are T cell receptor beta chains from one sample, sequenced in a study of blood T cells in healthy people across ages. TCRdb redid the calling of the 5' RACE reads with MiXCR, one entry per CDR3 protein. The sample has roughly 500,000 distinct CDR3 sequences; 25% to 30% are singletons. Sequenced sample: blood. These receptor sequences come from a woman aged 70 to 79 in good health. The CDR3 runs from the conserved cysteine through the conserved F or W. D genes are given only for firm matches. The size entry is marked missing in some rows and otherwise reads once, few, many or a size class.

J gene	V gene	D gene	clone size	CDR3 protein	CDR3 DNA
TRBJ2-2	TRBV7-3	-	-	CASSPGVAGELFF	TGTGCCAGCAGCCCCGGTGTGGCCGGGGAGCTGTTTTTT
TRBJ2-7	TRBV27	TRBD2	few	CASRDWGGYEQYF	TGTGCCAGCAGAGACTGGGGGGGCTACGAGCAGTACTTC
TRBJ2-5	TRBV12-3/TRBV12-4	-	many	CASSLRGVETQYF	TGTGCCAGCAGCTTACGAGGGGTAGAGACCCAGTACTTC
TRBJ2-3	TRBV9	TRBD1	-	CASSVGTGDTDTQYF	TGTGCCAGCAGCGTTGGGACAGGCGACACAGATACGCAGTATTTT
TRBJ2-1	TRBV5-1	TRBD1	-	CASSLLTGVIGNEQFF	TGCGCCAGCAGCTTGCTAACAGGGGTTATCGGCAATGAGCAGTTCTTC
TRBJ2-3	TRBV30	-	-	CAWSPLRDTQYF	TGTGCCTGGAGTCCACTTCGGGATACGCAGTATTTT
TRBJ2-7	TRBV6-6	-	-	CASTLPGSYEQYF	TGTGCCAGCACCCTACCCGGGTCATACGAGCAGTACTTC
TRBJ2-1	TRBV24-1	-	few	CATSDFAFPTYNEQFF	TGTGCCACCAGTGATTTCGCATTCCCCACCTACAATGAGCAGTTCTTC
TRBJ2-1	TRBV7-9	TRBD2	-	CASSLAWELASSYNEQFF	TGTGCCAGCAGCTTAGCATGGGAACTAGCGAGCTCCTACAATGAGCAGTTCTTC
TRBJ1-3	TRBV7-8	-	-	CASSLGTLSGNTIYF	TGTGCCAGCAGCTTAGGAACCCTCTCTGGAAACACCATATATTTT
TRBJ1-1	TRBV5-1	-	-	CASSSQDNTEAFF	TGCGCCAGCAGCTCGCAGGATAACACTGAAGCTTTCTTT
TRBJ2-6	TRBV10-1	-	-	CASTWTVAGANVLTF	TGCGCCAGCACCTGGACAGTCGCAGGGGCCAACGTCCTGACTTTC
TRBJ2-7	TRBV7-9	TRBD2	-	CASSQASGSSYEQYF	TGTGCCAGCAGCCAGGCTAGCGGGAGCTCCTACGAGCAGTACTTC
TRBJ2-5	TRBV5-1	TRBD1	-	CASTTDRGGETQYF	TGCGCCAGCACCACGGACAGGGGGGGCGAGACCCAGTACTTC
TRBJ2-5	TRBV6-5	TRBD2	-	CASSYSGLAETQYF	TGTGCCAGCAGTTACTCCGGACTAGCAGAGACCCAGTACTTC
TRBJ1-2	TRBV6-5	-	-	CASRTSGAYGYTF	TGTGCCAGCAGGACCTCGGGTGCCTATGGCTACACCTTC
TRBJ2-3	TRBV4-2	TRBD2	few	CASSQNLGLAGGQDTQYF	TGTGCCAGCAGCCAAAATTTGGGCCTAGCGGGGGGGCAAGATACGCAGTATTTT
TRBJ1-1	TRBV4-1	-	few	CASSQDTPSGGGTGAFF	TGCGCCAGCAGCCAAGATACCCCTTCGGGGGGCGGGACCGGGGCTTTCTTT
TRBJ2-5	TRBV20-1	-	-	CSALRETQYF	TGCAGTGCCCTGAGAGAGACCCAGTACTTC
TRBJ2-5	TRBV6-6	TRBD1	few	CASGTNRGQGAETQYF	TGTGCCAGCGGGACGAACAGGGGACAGGGGGCAGAGACCCAGTACTTC
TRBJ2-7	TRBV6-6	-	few	CASSYNGGTYEQYF	TGTGCCAGCAGTTACAACGGGGGCACGTACGAGCAGTACTTC
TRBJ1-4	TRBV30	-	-	CACQPYEKLFF	TGTGCCTGCCAGCCCTATGAAAAACTGTTTTTT
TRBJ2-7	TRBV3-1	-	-	CASSGGGSSHEQYF	TGTGCCAGCAGTGGGGGGGGCAGTAGCCACGAGCAGTACTTC
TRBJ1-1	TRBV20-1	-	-	CSAIYDKAFF	TGCAGTGCAATCTACGACAAAGCTTTCTTT
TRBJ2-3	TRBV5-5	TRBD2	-	CASSLTSGSVSTDTQYF	TGTGCCAGCAGCTTGACTAGCGGGAGCGTAAGCACAGATACGCAGTATTTT
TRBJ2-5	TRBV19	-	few	CASSFAMSETQYF	TGTGCCAGTAGTTTCGCGATGTCGGAGACCCAGTACTTC
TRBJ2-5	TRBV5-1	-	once	CASSFTFGSETQYF	TGCGCCAGCAGCTTTACTTTTGGCTCAGAGACCCAGTACTTC
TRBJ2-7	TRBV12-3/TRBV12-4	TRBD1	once	CASSQSDRDPEQYF	TGTGCCAGCAGCCAGTCGGACAGGGATCCCGAGCAGTACTTC
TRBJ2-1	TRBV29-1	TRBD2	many	CSVRLAGSYNEQFF	TGCAGCGTCCGACTAGCGGGGTCCTACAATGAGCAGTTCTTC
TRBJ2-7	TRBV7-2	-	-	CASSLGPYYEQYF	TGTGCCAGCAGCTTAGGACCGTACTACGAGCAGTACTTC